One and the same sample provided the 13 T cell receptor beta chains below, sequenced in a study of prognosis after radiotherapy for stage I lung cancer. Genomic DNA was the source, and TCR beta CDR3 was amplified from it by two-round multiplex PCR. First-round PCR employed TRBV- and TRBJ-specific primers for each gene. TCRdb redid the calling of the multiplex PCR reads with MiXCR, one entry per CDR3 protein. Here the sample spans around 30,000 distinct CDR3 sequences, 25% to 40% being singletons. The sample was PBMCs, taken before or after stereotactic body radiation therapy (not recorded which). These receptors originate from a donor aged 50 or older with non-small cell lung cancer.

This clonotype has ten or more counts. The genes are TRBV30 and TRBJ2-7, with unresolved D. V lost 0 bases, J lost 6 bases, and 6 bases lay in between. This CDR3 comprises 11 residues. Germline CDR1 and CDR2: GTSNPN and SVGIG (reference sequence). The CDR3 DNA is TGTGCCTGGAGTGTATGGCGCGAGCAGTACTTC. Residues: CAWSVWREQYF.

This clonotype was seen at least ten times. The J gene is TRBJ1-4, the V gene TRBV2, with 8 bases lining up with TRBD1. This CDR3 is 12 amino acids long. V was pared by 6 bases and J by 10 bases, with 4 bases of the junction left unmatched. The germline CDR1 and CDR2 sequences are SNHLY and FYNNEI. The DNA of the CDR3 is TGTGCCAGCAGACAGGGGGGAGTAAAACTGTTTTTT. Residues: CASRQGGVKLFF.

This clonotype occurred many times. The chain couples TRBV20-1 to TRBJ2-3, with 9 bases lining up with TRBD1. This CDR3 spans 14 amino acids. Germline CDR1 reads DFQATT; CDR2 reads SNEGSKA (reference sequence). V lost 5 bases to trimming and J lost 5 bases; unmatched junction nucleotides: 8. CDR3 region: CSAPRTGVGDTQYF. In DNA form, the CDR3 reads TGCAGTGCTCCACGGACAGGGGTAGGAGATACGCAGTATTTT.

The V gene is TRBV6-2 or TRBV6-3, the J gene TRBJ2-7, with D perhaps being TRBD1 or TRBD2 (5 bases each). Germline CDR1 MNHEY, CDR2 SVGEGT. CDR3 length: 13 amino acids. V was cut by 6 bases and J by 6 bases, with 15 bases left in between. The CDR3 nucleotides read TGTGCCAGCAGCCTAACCCTGGGGGTCGAGCAGTACTTC. Translating it yields CASSLTLGVEQYF.

This clonotype was observed many times. The V and J genes are TRBV4-2 and TRBJ2-4; TRBD2 aligns across 12 bases. Losses at the gene ends were 5 bases for V and 0 bases for J; bases not matched to a gene: 5. Germline-derived CDR1 and CDR2 are LGHNA and YNFKEQ. This CDR3 contains 17 residues. The CDR3 spells CASSSSGGARAKNIQYF. As DNA, the CDR3 is TGTGCCAGCAGCTCTAGCGGGGGGGCCAGAGCCAAAAACATTCAGTACTTC.

By share, this clonotype ranks as medium-sized (0.01 to 0.1%). The chain couples TRBV20-1 to TRBJ1-6, with D perhaps TRBD1 (6 bases). The ends were cut back, 3 bases at V and 7 bases at J, with 13 bases in the middle. CDR1 is DFQATT, CDR2 SNEGSKA, per germline (reference sequence). This CDR3 is built from 14 residues. CDR3 coding DNA: TGCAGTGCTAGCCGCAGGGGAGACAATTCACCCCTCCACTTT. This gives the protein CSASRRGDNSPLHF.

This clonotype was counted at least ten times. The rearrangement uses TRBV4-3 and TRBJ1-5; D is undetermined. The germline CDR1 and CDR2 sequences are LGHNA and YSLEER. Trimming took off 0 bases at V and 0 bases at J, with 9 bases between the two ends. The CDR3 covers 16 residues. CDR3 protein: CASSQEWRNSNQPQHF. The CDR3 region has the DNA TGCGCCAGCAGCCAAGAATGGAGGAATAGCAATCAGCCCCAGCATTTT.

This clonotype was picked up many times. The CDR3 here is CASSKGTGEYYNEQFF. The DNA of the CDR3 is TGTGCCAGTAGTAAGGGGACAGGGGAGTACTACAATGAGCAGTTCTTC. This sequence joins TRBV19 and TRBJ2-1; 10 bases are shared with TRBD1. Germline V gene lookup returns CDR1 LNHDA and CDR2 SQIVND (reference sequence). J gave up 3 bases and V 4 bases, and 6 bases lay outside the gene matches. CDR3 length: 16 amino acids.

This clonotype was recorded many times. The chain links TRBV10-3 to TRBJ2-7; D is undetermined. With 3 bases removed from V and 2 bases from J, the gap between germline ends came to 14 bases. Germline V CDR1 and CDR2: ENHRY, SYGVKD. The CDR3 consists of 15 residues. Here the CDR3 reads CAISERAGLAYEQYF. The DNA for the CDR3 is TGTGCCATCAGTGAAAGGGCAGGTCTTGCCTACGAGCAGTACTTC.

This clonotype was recorded at least ten times. The V and J genes are TRBV28 and TRBJ2-3, with D tentatively TRBD1 or TRBD2 (5 bases each). Germline loops: CDR1 MDHEN, CDR2 SYDVKM. The CDR3 sequence is 14 residues long. The V end was cut by 2 bases, the J end by 4 bases, with 10 bases between. For the CDR3, the DNA is TGTGCCAGCAGTTTAGGGGACCGCGCAGATACGCAGTATTTT. This gives the protein CASSLGDRADTQYF.

The V call is TRBV29-1, the J call TRBJ2-5, with 10 bases that match TRBD2. Germline lookup yields CDR1 SQVTM and CDR2 ANQGSEA. Unmatched junction bases numbered 5, after V lost 1 base and J lost 0 bases. This CDR3 has 16 residues. In DNA form, the CDR3 reads TGCAGCGTTGAAGTAGCGGGGGGTCCCCACCAAGAGACCCAGTACTTC. Translating gives CSVEVAGGPHQETQYF.

This clonotype was seen many times. The chain is built from TRBV7-9 and TRBJ2-3; TRBD1 is a possible D gene (6 bases). Germline CDR1 reads SEHNR; CDR2 reads FQNEAQ (reference sequence). CDR3 length: 13 residues. The V and J ends lost 5 bases and 4 bases respectively, with 10 bases between them. The CDR3 loop is CASSEQGADTQYF. CDR3 DNA sequence: TGTGCCAGCAGCGAACAGGGAGCAGATACGCAGTATTTT.

Notes on this clonotype: Sequence at one end of the junction differs from germline and may be a read error. The rearrangement links TRBV28 to TRBJ1-1; 8 bases line up with TRBD1. Germline V gives CDR1 MDHEN, CDR2 SYDVKM. The CDR3 consists of 13 residues. The CDR3 DNA follows: TGTGCCAGTAGTTTACAGGGGGTCGGTGAAACTTTCTTT. Residues: CASSLQGVGETFF.